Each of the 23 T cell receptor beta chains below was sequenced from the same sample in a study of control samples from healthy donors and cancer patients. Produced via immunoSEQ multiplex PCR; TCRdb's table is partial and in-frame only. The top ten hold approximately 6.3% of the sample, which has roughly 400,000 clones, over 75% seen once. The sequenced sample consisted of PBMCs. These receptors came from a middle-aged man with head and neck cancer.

The CDR3 region is CASSLWSDRQNQPQHF. Here the CDR3 DNA reads TGTGCCAGCAGTTTATGGTCAGACAGGCAGAATCAGCCCCAGCATTTT. The chain recombines TRBV28 with TRBJ1-5; D perhaps matches TRBD1 (6 bases). Germline loops: CDR1 MDHEN, CDR2 SYDVKM. The CDR3 runs 16 residues. V dropped 0 bases and J dropped 4 bases, with 13 bases sitting between them.

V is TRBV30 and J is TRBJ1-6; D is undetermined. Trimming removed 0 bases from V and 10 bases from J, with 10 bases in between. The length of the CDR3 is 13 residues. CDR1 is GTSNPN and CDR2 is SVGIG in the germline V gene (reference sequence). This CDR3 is CAWSVDGESPLHF. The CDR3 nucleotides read TGTGCCTGGAGTGTAGATGGGGAGTCACCCCTCCACTTT.

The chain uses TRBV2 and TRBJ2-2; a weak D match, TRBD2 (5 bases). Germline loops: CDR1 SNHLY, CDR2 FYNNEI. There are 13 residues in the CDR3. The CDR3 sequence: CAGTIGGTGELFF. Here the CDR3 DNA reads TGTGCGGGCACGATAGGAGGCACCGGGGAGCTGTTTTTT.

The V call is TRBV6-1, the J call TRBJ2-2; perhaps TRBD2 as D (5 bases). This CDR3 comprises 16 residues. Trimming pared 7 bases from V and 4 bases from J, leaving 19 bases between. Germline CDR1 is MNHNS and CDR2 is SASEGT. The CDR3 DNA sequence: TGTGCCAGCAATGGAGCTCTAGCACCGGGCACCGGGGAGCTGTTTTTT. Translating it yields CASNGALAPGTGELFF.

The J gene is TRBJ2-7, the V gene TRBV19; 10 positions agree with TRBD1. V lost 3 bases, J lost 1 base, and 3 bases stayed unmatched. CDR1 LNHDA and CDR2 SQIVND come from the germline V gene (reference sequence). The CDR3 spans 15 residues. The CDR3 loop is CASSMGQGLSYEQYF. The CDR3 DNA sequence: TGTGCCAGTAGTATGGGACAGGGGCTTTCCTACGAGCAGTACTTC.

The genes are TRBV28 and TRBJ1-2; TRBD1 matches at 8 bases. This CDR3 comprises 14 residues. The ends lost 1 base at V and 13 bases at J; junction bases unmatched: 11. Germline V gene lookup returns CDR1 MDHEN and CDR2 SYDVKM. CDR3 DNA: TGTGCCAGCAGTTTATTGGTCGGACAGGGAGACGGCACCTTC. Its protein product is CASSLLVGQGDGTF.

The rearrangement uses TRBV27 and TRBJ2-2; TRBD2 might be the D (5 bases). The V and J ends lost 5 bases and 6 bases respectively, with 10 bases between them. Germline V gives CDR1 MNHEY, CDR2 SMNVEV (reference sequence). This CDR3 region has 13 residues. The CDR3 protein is CASSLSGPGELFF. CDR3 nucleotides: TGTGCCAGCAGTCTGAGCGGTCCCGGGGAGCTGTTTTTT.

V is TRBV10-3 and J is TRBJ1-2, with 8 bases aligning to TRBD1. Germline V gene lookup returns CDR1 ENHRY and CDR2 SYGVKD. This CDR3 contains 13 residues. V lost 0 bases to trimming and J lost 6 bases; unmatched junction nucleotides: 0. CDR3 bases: TGTGCCATCAGTGAGTCGACAGGGGATGGCTACACCTTC. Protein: CAISESTGDGYTF.

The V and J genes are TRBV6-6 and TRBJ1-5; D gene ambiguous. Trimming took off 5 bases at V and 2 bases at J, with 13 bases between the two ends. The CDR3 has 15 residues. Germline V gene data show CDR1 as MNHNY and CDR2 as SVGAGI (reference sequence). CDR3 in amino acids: CASSTLGRGNQPQHF. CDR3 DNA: TGTGCCAGCAGTACCTTAGGACGGGGCAATCAGCCCCAGCATTTT.

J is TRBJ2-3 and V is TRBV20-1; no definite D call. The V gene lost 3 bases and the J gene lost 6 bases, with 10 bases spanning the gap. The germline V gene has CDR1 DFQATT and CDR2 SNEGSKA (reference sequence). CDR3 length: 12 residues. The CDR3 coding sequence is TGCAGTGCTAGTCAGGCCGAGGATACGCAGTATTTT. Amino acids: CSASQAEDTQYF.

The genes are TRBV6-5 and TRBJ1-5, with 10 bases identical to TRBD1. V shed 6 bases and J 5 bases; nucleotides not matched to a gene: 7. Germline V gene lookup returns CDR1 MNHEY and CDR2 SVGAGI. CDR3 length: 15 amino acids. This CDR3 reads CASSVVDRGHQPQHF. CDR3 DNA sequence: TGTGCCAGCAGCGTCGTAGACAGGGGGCATCAGCCCCAGCATTTT.

The CDR3 here is CASSLEAGREETQYF. Here the CDR3 DNA reads TGCGCCAGCAGCTTGGAGGCGGGGAGAGAAGAGACCCAGTACTTC. The chain couples TRBV5-1 to TRBJ2-5; possible D gene TRBD2, 6 bases. V was shortened by 0 bases and J by 3 bases, with 12 bases between the two germline ends. This CDR3 is 15 amino acids long. Germline V CDR1 and CDR2: SGHRS, YFSETQ.

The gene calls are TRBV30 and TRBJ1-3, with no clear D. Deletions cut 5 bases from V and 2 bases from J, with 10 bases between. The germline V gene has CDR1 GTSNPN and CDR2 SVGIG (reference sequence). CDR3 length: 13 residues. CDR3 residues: CAWVLDPGNTIYF. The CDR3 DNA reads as TGTGCCTGGGTATTAGATCCTGGAAACACCATATATTTT.

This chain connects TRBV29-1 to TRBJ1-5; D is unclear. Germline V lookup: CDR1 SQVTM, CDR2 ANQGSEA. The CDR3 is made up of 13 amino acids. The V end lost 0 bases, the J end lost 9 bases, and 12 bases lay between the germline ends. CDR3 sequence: CSVEDLGGGPQHF. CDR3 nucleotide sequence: TGCAGCGTTGAAGATCTTGGAGGCGGGCCCCAGCATTTT.

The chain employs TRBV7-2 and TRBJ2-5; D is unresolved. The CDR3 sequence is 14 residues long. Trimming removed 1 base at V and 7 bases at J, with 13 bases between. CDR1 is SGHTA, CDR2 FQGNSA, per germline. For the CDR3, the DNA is TGTGCCAGCAGCTTAGGCGGCGACTTCTGGACCCAGTACTTC. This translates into CASSLGGDFWTQYF.

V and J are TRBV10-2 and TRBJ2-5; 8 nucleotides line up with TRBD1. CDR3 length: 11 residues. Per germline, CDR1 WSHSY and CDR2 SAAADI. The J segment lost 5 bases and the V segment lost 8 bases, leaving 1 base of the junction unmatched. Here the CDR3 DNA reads TGCGCCAGCCGACAGGGGGAGACCCAGTACTTC. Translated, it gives CASRQGETQYF.

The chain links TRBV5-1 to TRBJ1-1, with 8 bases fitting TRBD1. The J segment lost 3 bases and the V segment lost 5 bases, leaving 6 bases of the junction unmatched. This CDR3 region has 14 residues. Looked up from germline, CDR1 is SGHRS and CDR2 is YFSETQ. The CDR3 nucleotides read TGCGCCAGCAGAAGGACAGGGATGGACACTGAAGCTTTCTTT. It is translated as CASRRTGMDTEAFF.

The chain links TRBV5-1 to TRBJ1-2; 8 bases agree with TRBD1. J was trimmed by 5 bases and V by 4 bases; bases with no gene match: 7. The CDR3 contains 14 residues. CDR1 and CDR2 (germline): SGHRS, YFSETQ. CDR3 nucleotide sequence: TGCGCCAGCAGCGATGGACAGGGCCGGTATGGCTACACCTTC. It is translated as CASSDGQGRYGYTF.

The CDR3 is CASSSLGLAGGPAETQYF. The CDR3 nucleotides read TGTGCCAGCAGCAGTTTGGGACTAGCGGGAGGGCCCGCAGAGACCCAGTACTTC. The chain is built from TRBV5-4 and TRBJ2-5; TRBD2 agrees at 16 bases. Germline V lookup: CDR1 SGHNT, CDR2 YYREEE (reference sequence). This CDR3 region has 18 residues. Trimming at V came to 4 bases and at J to 4 bases, leaving 10 bases not matched to a gene.

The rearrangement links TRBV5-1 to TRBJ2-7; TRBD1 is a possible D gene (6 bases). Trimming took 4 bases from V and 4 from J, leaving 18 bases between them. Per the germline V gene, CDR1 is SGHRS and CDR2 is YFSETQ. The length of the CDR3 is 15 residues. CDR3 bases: TGCGCCAGCAGCCGAGGGCCCAGGGGAACATACGAGCAGTACTTC. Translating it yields CASSRGPRGTYEQYF.

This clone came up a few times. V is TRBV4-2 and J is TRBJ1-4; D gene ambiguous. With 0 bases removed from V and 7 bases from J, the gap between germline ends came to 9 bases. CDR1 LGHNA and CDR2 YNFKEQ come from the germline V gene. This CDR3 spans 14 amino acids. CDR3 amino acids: CASSQDRVGEKLFF. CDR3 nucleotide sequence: TGTGCCAGCAGCCAAGATCGAGTTGGTGAAAAACTGTTTTTT.

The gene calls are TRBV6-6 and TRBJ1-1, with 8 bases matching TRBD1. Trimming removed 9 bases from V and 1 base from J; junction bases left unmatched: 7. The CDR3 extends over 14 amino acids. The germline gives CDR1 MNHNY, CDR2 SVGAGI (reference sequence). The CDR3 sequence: CASASQGANTEAFF. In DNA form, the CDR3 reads TGTGCCAGTGCTTCCCAGGGGGCGAACACTGAAGCTTTCTTT.

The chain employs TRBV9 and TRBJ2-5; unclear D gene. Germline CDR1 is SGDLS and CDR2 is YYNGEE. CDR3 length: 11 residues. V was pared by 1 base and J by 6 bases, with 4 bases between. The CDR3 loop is CASSVLKTQYF. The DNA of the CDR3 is TGTGCCAGCAGCGTATTGAAGACCCAGTACTTC. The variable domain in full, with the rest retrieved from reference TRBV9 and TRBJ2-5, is DSGVTQTPKHLITATGQRVTLRCSPRSGDLSVYWYQQSLDQGLQFLIQYYNGEERAKGNILERFSAQQFPDLHSELNLSSLELGDSALYFCASSVLKTQYFGPGTRLLVL.